This TCR beta chain is drawn from a study of shared clonotypes between healthy human individuals. This table comes from immunoSEQ multiplex PCR, and its TCRdb copy is limited to in-frame clones, with some not included. Of about 1.1 million clones in the sample, about 80% were seen once. This CDR3 is built from 16 residues. With V trimmed by 5 bases and J by 1 base, 10 bases remained unmatched. Germline-derived CDR1 and CDR2 are SGHVS and FQNEAQ. This clone was detected ten times or more. The antigen is not known. Overall study results and limits: Approximately 4.9% of naive CD4 clonotypes were shared across a handful of donors. Estimated richness was generally greater in naive than memory subsets.

This sequence was found in a young man in good health. Some clones in this sample may be carry-over from other donors' samples. The chain employs TRBV7-8 and TRBJ1-2; 7 bases agree with TRBD1. Source material: memory CD4+ T cells from PBMCs. The subset was: CD45RA-negative fraction. CDR3 residues: CASSPYEGTDNYGYTF. The CDR3 DNA reads as TGTGCCAGCAGCCCCTATGAAGGGACAGATAACTATGGCTACACCTTC.